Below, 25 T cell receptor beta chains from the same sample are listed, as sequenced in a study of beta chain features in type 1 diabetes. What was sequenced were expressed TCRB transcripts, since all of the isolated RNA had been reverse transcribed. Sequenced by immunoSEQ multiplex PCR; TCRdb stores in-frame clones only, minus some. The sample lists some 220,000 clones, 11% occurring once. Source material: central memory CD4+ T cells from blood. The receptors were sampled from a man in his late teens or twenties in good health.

In DNA form, the CDR3 reads TGTGCCAGCAGCCCGCGACTAGCGAAGAGCACAGATACGCAGTATTTT. Encoded protein: CASSPRLAKSTDTQYF. The chain employs TRBV27 and TRBJ2-3; TRBD2 agrees at 8 bases. The V gene end was trimmed by 6 bases and the J gene end by 0 bases; junction bases not matched to a gene: 8. Germline V gene data show CDR1 as MNHEY and CDR2 as SMNVEV (reference sequence). The CDR3 is made up of 16 amino acids.

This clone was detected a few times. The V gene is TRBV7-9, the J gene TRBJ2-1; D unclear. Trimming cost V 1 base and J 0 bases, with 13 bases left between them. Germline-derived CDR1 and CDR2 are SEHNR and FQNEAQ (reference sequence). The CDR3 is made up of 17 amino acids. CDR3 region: CASSLGGQRASYNEQFF. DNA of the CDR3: TGTGCCAGCAGCTTAGGAGGTCAGCGCGCCTCCTACAATGAGCAGTTCTTC.

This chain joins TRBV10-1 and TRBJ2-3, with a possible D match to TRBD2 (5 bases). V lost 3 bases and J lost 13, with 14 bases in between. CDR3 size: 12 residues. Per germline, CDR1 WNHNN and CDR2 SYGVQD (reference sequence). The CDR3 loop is CASSDSDQEEYF. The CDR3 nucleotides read TGCGCCAGCAGTGACTCGGACCAGGAGGAGTATTTT.

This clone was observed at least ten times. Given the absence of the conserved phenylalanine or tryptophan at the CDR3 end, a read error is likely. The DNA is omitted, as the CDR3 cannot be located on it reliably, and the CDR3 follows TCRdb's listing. CDR3 region: CSAPGAVEHS. The V and J genes are TRBV20-1 and TRBJ2-7. 10 amino acids form the CDR3, both terminal residues included. CDR1 DFQATT and CDR2 SNEGSKA come from the germline V gene (reference sequence).

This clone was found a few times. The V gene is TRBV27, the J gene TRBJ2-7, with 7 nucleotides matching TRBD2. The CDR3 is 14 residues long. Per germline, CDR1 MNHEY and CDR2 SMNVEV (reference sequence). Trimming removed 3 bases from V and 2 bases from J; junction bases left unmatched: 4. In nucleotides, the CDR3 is TGTGCCAGCAGTTTCAATGGGAGGGCCTACGAGCAGTACTTC. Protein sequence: CASSFNGRAYEQYF.

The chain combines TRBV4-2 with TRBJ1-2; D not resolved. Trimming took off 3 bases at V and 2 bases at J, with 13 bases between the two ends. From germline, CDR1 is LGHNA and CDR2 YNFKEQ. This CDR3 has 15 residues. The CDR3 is CASSHGRLVNYGYTF. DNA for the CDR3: TGTGCCAGCAGCCATGGTAGATTAGTAAACTATGGCTACACCTTC.

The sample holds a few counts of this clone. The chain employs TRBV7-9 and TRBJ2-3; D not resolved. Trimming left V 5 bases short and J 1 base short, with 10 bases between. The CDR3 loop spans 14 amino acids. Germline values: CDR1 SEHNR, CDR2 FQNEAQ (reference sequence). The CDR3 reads CASSPLYGTDTQYF. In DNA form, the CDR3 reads TGTGCCAGCAGCCCCCTCTATGGCACAGATACGCAGTATTTT.

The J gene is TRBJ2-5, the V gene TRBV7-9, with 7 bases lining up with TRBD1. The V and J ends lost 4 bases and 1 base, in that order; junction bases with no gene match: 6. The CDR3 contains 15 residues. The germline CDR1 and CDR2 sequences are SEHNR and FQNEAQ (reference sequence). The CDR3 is CASSSPQGPQETQYF. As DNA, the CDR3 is TGTGCCAGCAGCTCTCCACAGGGGCCCCAAGAGACCCAGTACTTC.

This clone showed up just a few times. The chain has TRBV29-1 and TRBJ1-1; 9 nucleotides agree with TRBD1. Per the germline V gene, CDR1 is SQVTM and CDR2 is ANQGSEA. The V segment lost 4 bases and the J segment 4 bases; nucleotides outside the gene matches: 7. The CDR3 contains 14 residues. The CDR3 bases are TGCAGCGTTGCCCGGGACAGGGATTCCACTGAAGCTTTCTTT. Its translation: CSVARDRDSTEAFF. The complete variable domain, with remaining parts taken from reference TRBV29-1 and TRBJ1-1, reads SAVISQKPSRDICQRGTSLTIQCQVDSQVTMMFWYRQQPGQSLTLIATANQGSEATYESGFVIDKFPISRPNLTFSTLTVSNMSPEDSSIYLCSVARDRDSTEAFFGQGTRLTVV.

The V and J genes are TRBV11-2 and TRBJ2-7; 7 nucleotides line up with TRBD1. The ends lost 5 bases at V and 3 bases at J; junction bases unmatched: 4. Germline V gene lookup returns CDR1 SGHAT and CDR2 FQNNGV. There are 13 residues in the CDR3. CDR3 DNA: TGTGCCAGCAGCACCTACAGGGGCTACGAGCAGTACTTC. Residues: CASSTYRGYEQYF.

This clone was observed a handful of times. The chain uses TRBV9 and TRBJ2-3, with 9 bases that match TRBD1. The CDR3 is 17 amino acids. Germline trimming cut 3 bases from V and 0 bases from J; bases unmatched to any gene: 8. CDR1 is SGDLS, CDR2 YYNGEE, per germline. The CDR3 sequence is CASSAETGGWSTDTQYF. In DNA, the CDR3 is TGTGCCAGCAGCGCTGAGACAGGGGGATGGAGCACAGATACGCAGTATTTT.

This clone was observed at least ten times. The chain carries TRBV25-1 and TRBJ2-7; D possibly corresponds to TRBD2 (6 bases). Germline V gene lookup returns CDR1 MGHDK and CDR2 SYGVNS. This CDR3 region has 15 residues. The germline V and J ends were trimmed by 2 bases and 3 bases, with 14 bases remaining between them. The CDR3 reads CASSEGLAPFYEQYF. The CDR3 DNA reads TGTGCCAGCAGTGAAGGTCTAGCGCCTTTCTACGAGCAGTACTTC.

Written as DNA, the CDR3 is TGTGCCACCCAGGCGGACGGGAGGGCCCTCGAGCAGTACTTC. Its protein is CATQADGRALEQYF. This sequence joins TRBV5-4 and TRBJ2-7; 8 bases match TRBD2. CDR1 is SGHNT, CDR2 YYREEE, per germline (reference sequence). There are 14 residues in the CDR3. The junction had 14 bases not matched to a gene; V was cut back by 9 bases and J by 6 bases.

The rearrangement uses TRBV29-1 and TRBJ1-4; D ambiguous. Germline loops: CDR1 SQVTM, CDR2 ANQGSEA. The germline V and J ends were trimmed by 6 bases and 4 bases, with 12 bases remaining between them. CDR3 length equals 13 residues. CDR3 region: CSVKPGFNEKLFF. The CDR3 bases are TGCAGCGTCAAGCCGGGATTTAATGAAAAACTGTTTTTT.

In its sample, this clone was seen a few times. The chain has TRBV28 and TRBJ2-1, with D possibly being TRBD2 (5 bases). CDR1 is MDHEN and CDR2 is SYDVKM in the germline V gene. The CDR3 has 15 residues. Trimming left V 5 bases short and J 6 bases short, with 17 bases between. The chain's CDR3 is CASSVTRARTNEQFF. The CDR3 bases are TGTGCCAGCAGTGTTACTAGGGCGAGAACCAATGAGCAGTTCTTC.

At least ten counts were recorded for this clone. The CDR3 loop reads CASSLGLLSNEQFF. In DNA, the CDR3 is TGTGCCAGCAGCCTGGGACTCCTAAGTAATGAGCAGTTCTTC. The chain is built from TRBV6-6 and TRBJ2-1; perhaps TRBD2 as D (6 bases). This CDR3 is built from 14 residues. Germline values: CDR1 MNHNY, CDR2 SVGAGI (reference sequence). V was cut by 6 bases and J by 7 bases, with 16 bases left in between.

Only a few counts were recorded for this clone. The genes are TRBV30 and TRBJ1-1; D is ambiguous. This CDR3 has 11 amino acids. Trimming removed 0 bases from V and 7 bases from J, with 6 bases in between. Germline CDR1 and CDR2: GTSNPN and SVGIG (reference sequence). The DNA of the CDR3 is TGTGCCTGGAGTGTCGGAGGTGAAGCTTTCTTT. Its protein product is CAWSVGGEAFF.

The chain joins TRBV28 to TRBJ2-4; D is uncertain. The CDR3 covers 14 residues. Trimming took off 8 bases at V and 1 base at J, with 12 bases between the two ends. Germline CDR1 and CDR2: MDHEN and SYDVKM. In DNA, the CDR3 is TGTGCCAGCGGCCTACCCGTCGCCAAAAACATTCAGTACTTC. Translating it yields CASGLPVAKNIQYF.

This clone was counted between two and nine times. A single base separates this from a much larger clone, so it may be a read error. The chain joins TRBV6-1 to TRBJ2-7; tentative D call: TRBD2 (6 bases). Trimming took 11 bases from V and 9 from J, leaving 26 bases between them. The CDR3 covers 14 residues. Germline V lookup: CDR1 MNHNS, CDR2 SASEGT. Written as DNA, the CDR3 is TGTGCCTGCGCGGCGGGACCCAAGAGTGAGTGGCAGTACTTC. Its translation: CACAAGPKSEWQYF.

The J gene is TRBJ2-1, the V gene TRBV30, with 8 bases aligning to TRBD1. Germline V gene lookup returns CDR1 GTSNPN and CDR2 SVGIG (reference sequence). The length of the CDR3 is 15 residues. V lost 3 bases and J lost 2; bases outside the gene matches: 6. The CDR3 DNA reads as TGTGCCTGGAGGACGGACAGGGACCCCTACAATGAGCAGTTCTTC. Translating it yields CAWRTDRDPYNEQFF.

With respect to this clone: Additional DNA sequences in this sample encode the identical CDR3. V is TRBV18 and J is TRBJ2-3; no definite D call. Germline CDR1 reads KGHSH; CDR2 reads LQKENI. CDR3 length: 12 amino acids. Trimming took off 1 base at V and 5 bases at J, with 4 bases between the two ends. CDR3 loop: CASSPQGDTQYF. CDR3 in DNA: TGTGCCAGCTCACCACAAGGAGATACGCAGTATTTT.

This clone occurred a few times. CDR3 protein: CAISEGYPTDTQYF. The CDR3 nucleotides read TGTGCCATCAGTGAGGGGTATCCCACAGATACGCAGTATTTT. J is TRBJ2-3 and V is TRBV10-3; D uncertain. The germline V gene has CDR1 ENHRY and CDR2 SYGVKD. The CDR3 runs 14 residues. V lost 2 bases and J lost 2, with 8 bases in between.

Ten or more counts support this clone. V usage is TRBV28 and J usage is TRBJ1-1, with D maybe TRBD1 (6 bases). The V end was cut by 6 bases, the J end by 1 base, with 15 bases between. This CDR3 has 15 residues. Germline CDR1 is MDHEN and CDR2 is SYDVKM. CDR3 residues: CASRVTGTPNTEAFF. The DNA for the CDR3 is TGTGCCAGCAGGGTGACTGGGACACCGAACACTGAAGCTTTCTTT.

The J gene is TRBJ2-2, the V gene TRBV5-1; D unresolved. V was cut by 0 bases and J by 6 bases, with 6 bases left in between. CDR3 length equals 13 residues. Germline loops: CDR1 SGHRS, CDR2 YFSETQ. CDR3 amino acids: CASSLVDAGELFF. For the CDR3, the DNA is TGCGCCAGCAGCTTGGTGGACGCCGGGGAGCTGTTTTTT.

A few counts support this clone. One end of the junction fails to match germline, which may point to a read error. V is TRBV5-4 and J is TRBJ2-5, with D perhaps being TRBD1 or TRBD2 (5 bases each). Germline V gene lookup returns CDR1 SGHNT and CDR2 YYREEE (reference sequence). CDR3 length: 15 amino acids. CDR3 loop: CASSQAWGSGETQYF. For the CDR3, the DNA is TGCGCCAGCAGCCAAGCCTGGGGGTCCGGGGAGACCCAGTACTTC.